A single sample is the source of the 28 T cell receptor beta chains below, sequenced in a study of CD8+ T cells in alopecia areata. Once RNA had been extracted, it was reverse transcribed into cDNA to act as the sequencing template. The protocol was immunoSEQ multiplex PCR, while the TCRdb copy is restricted to in-frame clones and leaves out a portion. The sample was found to contain some 110,000 clones, and every one recurs. Sequenced material: lesional skin. All receptors derive from a C3H/HeJ mouse with alopecia areata. Mouse MHC haplotype: H2-k.

Comments on this clone: Gene names follow the mouse nomenclature. The read ends 4 residues before the CDR3 terminus; that terminus is restored from the germline J gene. The V call is TRBV19, the J call TRBJ2-3; TRBD2 might be the D (7 bases). From germline, CDR1 is FNHDT and CDR2 SITEND (reference sequence). CDR3 length: 15 residues. V was clipped by 4 bases and J by 0 bases, with 12 bases between them. Here the CDR3 reads CASSLGALSAETLYF. The part of the CDR3 DNA that was read is TGTGCCAGCAGTCTGGGGGCCCTTAGTGCAGAA.

The sample holds many counts of this clone. Genes here carry mouse names. The read stops 4 residues short of the end of the CDR3; the missing end is completed from the germline J gene. This rearrangement joins TRBV13-3 to TRBJ1-4, with TRBD1 matching 8 bases. The length of the CDR3 is 16 residues. Germline lookup yields CDR1 NNHDY and CDR2 SYVADS. The CDR3 sequence is CASSDAEDREGERLFF. The part of the CDR3 DNA that was read is TGTGCCAGCAGTGATGCAGAGGACAGGGAGGGCGAA.

This clone occurred many times. The protein given in TCRdb and the translation of the DNA differ at residue 12, and the sequence presented here derives from the DNA. Mouse germline and gene names are used. The sequenced fragment ends 3 residues before the CDR3 boundary, so the rest is inferred from the germline J gene. V is TRBV17 and J is TRBJ1-3, with TRBD1 as a possible D gene (5 bases). The CDR3 is made up of 15 amino acids. Per the germline V gene, CDR1 is MNHDT and CDR2 is YYDKIL. V lost 1 base, J lost 0 bases, and 7 bases lay in between. The covered CDR3 bases are TGTGCTAGCAGTAGAGGGACAAATTCTGGAAATACG. It translates to CASSRGTNSGNT. The whole CDR3 sequence is CASSRGTNSGNTLYF. Full variable domain (outside the CDR3, taken from reference TRBV17 and TRBJ1-3): DTTVKQNPRYKLARVGKPVNLICSQTMNHDTMYWYQKKPNQAPKLLLFYYDKILNREADTFEKFQSSRPNNSFCSLYIGSAGLEYSAMYLCASSRGTNSGNTLYFGEGSRLIVV.

This clone was seen more than once but under ten times. The TCRdb protein fails to match the DNA translation at residue 13; the protein reported here was translated from the DNA. The genes are named according to mouse. The DNA ends 3 residues before the CDR3 does, and the rest of the CDR3 is filled in from the germline J gene. The V and J genes are TRBV19 and TRBJ1-3; TRBD1 matches 8 bases. With 2 bases clipped from V and 1 base from J, the junction kept 5 bases outside the gene matches. Germline V gene lookup returns CDR1 FNHDT and CDR2 SITEND (reference sequence). The CDR3 extends over 16 amino acids. The CDR3 spells CASSIAGTGSGNTLYF. The part of the CDR3 DNA that was read is TGTGCCAGCAGTATCGCCGGGACAGGCTCTGGAAATACG. Full variable domain (missing parts from reference TRBV19 and TRBJ1-3): GGIITQTPKFLIGQEGQKLTLKCQQNFNHDTMYWYRQDSGKGLRLIYYSITENDLQKGDLSEGYDASREKKSSFSLTVTSAQKNEMAVFLCASSIAGTGSGNTLYFGEGSRLIVV.

This clone was seen a few times. Gene names and germline refer to mouse. The read gets to within 4 residues of the CDR3 end, and the germline J gene fills in the rest. The chain carries TRBV13-2 and TRBJ2-1; TRBD1 matches 12 bases. The CDR3 runs 15 residues. Germline-derived CDR1 and CDR2 are NNHNN and SYGAGS (reference sequence). The V and J ends lost 0 bases and 6 bases, in that order; junction bases with no gene match: 1. This CDR3 is CASGDGDRGRAEQFF. The covered CDR3 bases are TGTGCCAGCGGTGATGGGGACAGGGGGCGTGCT.

This clone was seen more than once but under ten times. Gene names denote mouse genes. The CDR3 is cut off 4 residues early in the read; its end comes from the germline J gene. The chain employs TRBV13-3 and TRBJ1-1; 9 positions agree with TRBD1. This CDR3 is built from 14 residues. Per germline, CDR1 NNHDY and CDR2 SYVADS. The sequenced part of the CDR3 DNA is TGTGCCAGCAGTGATCACAGGGGGCTGACA. This gives the protein CASSDHRGLT. The whole CDR3 protein reads CASSDHRGLTEVFF.

This clone was seen only a few times. Gene names and germline match the mouse. The observed sequence ends 4 residues before the CDR3 terminus, with the missing tail filled in from the germline J gene. The rearrangement uses TRBV1 and TRBJ1-4, with D perhaps matching TRBD1 (6 bases). CDR1 and CDR2 from the germline V gene are NSQYPW and LRSPGD (reference sequence). Trimming pared 0 bases from V and 3 bases from J, leaving 11 bases between. This CDR3 spans 16 amino acids. The part of the CDR3 DNA that was read is TGCACCTGCAGTGCAGATCAGGGGAGGGCCAACGAA. Encoded protein: CTCSADQGRANE. The whole CDR3 protein is CTCSADQGRANERLFF.

In this sample, this clone turned up many times. The germline and genes are mouse ones. Read coverage stops 4 residues before the CDR3 terminus; the germline J gene supplies the remainder. This chain links TRBV13-3 with TRBJ2-4; 9 positions agree with TRBD1. This CDR3 contains 14 residues. Germline V CDR1 and CDR2: NNHDY, SYVADS. CDR3 region: CASRLPGQGNTLYF. The part of the CDR3 DNA that was read is TGTGCCAGCAGACTCCCGGGACAGGGAAAC.

This clone was detected a few times. Gene names denote mouse genes. CDR3 loop: CASSHWGRENTEVFF. CDR3 bases read: TGTGCCAGCAGCCACTGGGGACGGGAAAACACA. V is TRBV19 and J is TRBJ1-1, with D possibly being TRBD1 (5 bases). With the read ending 4 residues before the CDR3 end, the germline J gene is used to fill in that end. CDR1 FNHDT and CDR2 SITEND come from the germline V gene (reference sequence). This CDR3 spans 15 amino acids. Trimming took 5 bases from V and 1 from J, leaving 15 bases between them.

This clone was counted a few times. Germline and genes here are mouse. The read finishes 4 residues shy of the CDR3 end, and the germline J gene is used to complete it. Distinct nucleotide sequences in the sample also encode this CDR3. The chain uses TRBV19 and TRBJ2-7, with a tentative D call TRBD1 (6 bases). The length of the CDR3 is 13 residues. Looked up from germline, CDR1 is FNHDT and CDR2 is SITEND (reference sequence). CDR3 region: CASSIGQGYEQYF. CDR3 DNA, as far as it was read: TGTGCCAGCAGTATCGGCCAGGGGTAT.

This clone was seen only a few times. Mouse gene names and germline throughout. Sequencing ends 4 residues short of the CDR3 end; the germline J gene provides the rest. The chain recombines TRBV19 with TRBJ2-3; tentative D call: TRBD1 (6 bases). CDR1 and CDR2 (germline): FNHDT, SITEND (reference sequence). V was shortened by 6 bases and J by 0 bases, with 14 bases between the two germline ends. The CDR3 is 15 amino acids. The CDR3 bases that were read are TGTGCCAGCATCCGGGACAAAACTAGTGCAGAA. Amino acids: CASIRDKTSAE. The entire CDR3 reads CASIRDKTSAETLYF.

This clone has just a few counts. Genes and germline are mouse. Sequencing ends 4 residues short of the CDR3 end; the germline J gene provides the rest. The V call is TRBV19, the J call TRBJ2-3; 9 bases fit TRBD1. Unmatched junction bases numbered 7, after V lost 2 bases and J lost 3 bases. CDR1 and CDR2 (germline): FNHDT, SITEND (reference sequence). The CDR3 is made up of 16 amino acids. The sequenced part of the CDR3 DNA is TGTGCCAGCAGTATGGGACAGGGAGAGATCGCAGAA. Amino acids: CASSMGQGEIAE. The full CDR3 reads CASSMGQGEIAETLYF. The entire variable domain, with the rest obtained from reference TRBV19 and TRBJ2-3, is as follows: GGIITQTPKFLIGQEGQKLTLKCQQNFNHDTMYWYRQDSGKGLRLIYYSITENDLQKGDLSEGYDASREKKSSFSLTVTSAQKNEMAVFLCASSMGQGEIAETLYFGSGTRLTVL.

About this clone itself: The genes and germline here are from mouse. Read coverage stops 4 residues before the CDR3 terminus; the germline J gene supplies the remainder. V gene TRBV1 combines with J gene TRBJ1-2; 7 bases are shared with TRBD1. The CDR3 has 16 residues. The germline V gene encodes CDR1 NSQYPW and CDR2 LRSPGD (reference sequence). The chain's CDR3 is CTCSADQGGRGSDYTF. The DNA read from the CDR3 is TGCACCTGCAGTGCAGATCAGGGGGGGCGCGGGTCC.

A remark on this clone: The germline and genes are mouse ones. Read data end 4 residues before the CDR3 end; the end is taken from the germline J gene. The chain has TRBV19 and TRBJ2-1; 7 positions match TRBD2. The ends lost 1 base at V and 1 base at J; junction bases unmatched: 2. CDR1 and CDR2 (germline): FNHDT, SITEND (reference sequence). The length of the CDR3 is 15 residues. The covered CDR3 bases are TGTGCCAGCAGTATATACTGGGGAAACTATGCT. Translation gives CASSIYWGNYA. The whole CDR3 reads CASSIYWGNYAEQFF.

About this clone itself: Here the gene names and germline are mouse. The read comes to an end 4 residues before the CDR3 does, leaving the germline J gene to fill in the end. This chain joins TRBV5 and TRBJ2-7; TRBD1 might be the D (6 bases). This CDR3 has 16 amino acids. The V and J ends lost 0 bases and 2 bases respectively, with 14 bases between them. Germline CDR1 reads LGHNA; CDR2 reads YNLKQL (reference sequence). CDR3 protein: CASSQDGWDKPYEQYF. The part of the CDR3 DNA that was read is TGTGCCAGCAGCCAAGACGGTTGGGACAAACCCTAT.

On this clone itself: Mouse gene names and germline throughout. The CDR3 end is not reached by the read, which stops 4 residues before it; the germline J gene fills it in. The rearrangement joins TRBV13-2 to TRBJ2-1; 10 bases fit TRBD2. Losses at the gene ends were 1 base for V and 4 bases for J; bases not matched to a gene: 5. The CDR3 covers 16 residues. Germline V CDR1 and CDR2: NNHNN, SYGAGS (reference sequence). The CDR3 bases that were read are TGTGCCAGCGGTGATAGGGACTGGGGTACATATGCT. Encoded protein: CASGDRDWGTYA. The whole CDR3 reads CASGDRDWGTYAEQFF.

In the case of this clone: The TCRdb protein and the DNA translation do not line up at residue 10; the protein shown here was made by translating the DNA. The genes and germline here are from mouse. Read data end 3 residues before the CDR3 end; the end is taken from the germline J gene. The chain employs TRBV1 and TRBJ1-3, with no clear D. The V gene lost 10 bases and the J gene lost 0 bases, with 10 bases spanning the gap. The germline V gene has CDR1 NSQYPW and CDR2 LRSPGD (reference sequence). The CDR3 has 13 residues. CDR3 DNA (partial): TGCACCTCGACACAAAATTCTGGAAATACG. Amino acids: CTSTQNSGNT. The full CDR3 protein reads CTSTQNSGNTLYF.

Notes on this clone: Gene and germline names: mouse. The CDR3 end falls 4 residues outside the read, so it is completed with the germline J gene. The chain uses TRBV1 and TRBJ2-1, with TRBD2 identical over 9 bases. The CDR3 sequence is 16 residues long. Germline CDR1 and CDR2: NSQYPW and LRSPGD (reference sequence). The trim removed 0 bases at V and 6 bases at J, leaving 6 bases unmatched. The CDR3 reads CTCSADLGLGLAEQFF. Partial CDR3 DNA: TGCACCTGCAGTGCAGATCTCGGACTGGGGCTTGCT.

With respect to this clone: Mouse gene names apply. With the read ending 4 residues before the CDR3 end, the germline J gene is used to fill in that end. V usage is TRBV13-3 and J usage is TRBJ2-4; the match to TRBD2 covers 9 bases. Germline V gene sequence: CDR1 NNHDY, CDR2 SYVADS. V trimming: 0 bases; J trimming: 2 bases; junction bases outside the gene matches: 7. The CDR3 covers 17 residues. CDR3 bases read: TGTGCCAGCAGTGATGCTTGGGGGGGCGCGGATCAAAAC. It is translated as CASSDAWGGADQN. Given in full, the CDR3 is CASSDAWGGADQNTLYF.

This clone has just a few counts. Genes here carry mouse names. The read ends 4 residues early relative to the CDR3; the germline J gene fills the gap. The chain recombines TRBV16 with TRBJ1-2; 7 bases are a match to TRBD1. The CDR3 length is 15 residues. V trimming: 1 base; J trimming: 3 bases; junction bases outside the gene matches: 5. Germline lookup yields CDR1 SGHSA and CDR2 FRNQAP. CDR3 sequence reads: CASSLGDRSDSDYTF. The DNA read from the CDR3 is TGTGCAAGCAGCTTAGGGGACAGATCGGACTCC.

This clone was counted a few times. Here the gene names and germline are mouse. The sequence runs out 4 residues before the end of the CDR3; the remainder is reconstructed from the germline J gene. Other DNA variants within this sample encode the same CDR3. The V call is TRBV19, the J call TRBJ2-7, with D possibly TRBD2 on 5 matching bases. CDR3 length equals 12 residues. Trimming cost V 4 bases and J 3 bases, with 8 bases left between them. CDR1 and CDR2 (germline): FNHDT, SITEND (reference sequence). The DNA read from the CDR3 is TGTGCCAGCAGTCAGACTGTCTAT. Translating gives CASSQTVY. The entire CDR3 sequence reads CASSQTVYEQYF.

There are a few counts of this clone. Gene names and germline match the mouse. The CDR3 DNA, read in part, is TGTGCAAGCAGCTTAGAACAGGGGAAGGAT. Protein product: CASSLEQGKD. The whole CDR3 is CASSLEQGKDEQYF. The chain joins TRBV16 to TRBJ2-7, with TRBD1 matching over 7 bases. From the germline J gene comes the end of the CDR3, since the read stops 4 residues before it. This CDR3 is built from 14 residues. CDR1 and CDR2 (germline): SGHSA, FRNQAP.

This clone came up a few times. Mouse gene names apply. Sequencing ends 4 residues short of the CDR3 end; the germline J gene provides the rest. The J gene is TRBJ2-5, the V gene TRBV1; TRBD2 is a possible D gene (5 bases). Trimming took off 0 bases at V and 2 bases at J, with 9 bases between the two ends. Germline lookup yields CDR1 NSQYPW and CDR2 LRSPGD (reference sequence). CDR3 size: 15 residues. Here the CDR3 reads CTCSADRTLQDTQYF. CDR3 bases read: TGCACCTGCAGTGCAGATAGGACTCTCCAAGAC.

This clone has just a few counts. Genes and germline are mouse. The read stops 4 residues short of the end of the CDR3; the missing end is completed from the germline J gene. This sequence joins TRBV13-2 and TRBJ1-2; a possible D gene is TRBD1 (6 bases). V lost 0 bases and J lost 3, with 9 bases in between. Germline values: CDR1 NNHNN, CDR2 SYGAGS (reference sequence). The CDR3 contains 14 residues. The sequenced part of the CDR3 DNA is TGTGCCAGCGGTGATGGGGGGGGCTACTCC. Its translation is CASGDGGGYS. The CDR3 reads in full as CASGDGGGYSDYTF.

A word on this clone: Germline and genes here are mouse. The read ends 4 residues before the CDR3 terminus; that terminus is restored from the germline J gene. This rearrangement joins TRBV1 to TRBJ2-7, with D possibly matching TRBD2 (6 bases). Germline V gene lookup returns CDR1 NSQYPW and CDR2 LRSPGD (reference sequence). CDR3 length: 13 amino acids. The CDR3 bases that were read are TGCACCTGCAGTGCTCAACTGGGATAT. This sequence encodes CTCSAQLGY. The entire CDR3 sequence reads CTCSAQLGYEQYF. Combining the CDR3 with reference TRBV1 and TRBJ2-7 gives the whole variable domain VTLLEQNPRWRLVPRGQAVNLRCILKNSQYPWMSWYQQDLQKQLQWLFTLRSPGDKEVKSLPGADYLATRVTDTELRLQVANMSQGRTLYCTCSAQLGYEQYFGPGTRLTVL.

With respect to this clone: Gene names are mouse gene names. The read finishes 4 residues shy of the CDR3 end, and the germline J gene is used to complete it. The chain carries TRBV13-3 and TRBJ2-2; 8 positions agree with TRBD2. The CDR3 has 15 residues. The V gene end was trimmed by 0 bases and the J gene end by 6 bases; junction bases not matched to a gene: 4. From germline, CDR1 is NNHDY and CDR2 SYVADS. CDR3 region: CASSDVGGLAGQLYF. Partial CDR3 DNA: TGTGCCAGCAGTGATGTGGGGGGGTTGGCCGGG.

This clone turned up a few times. The genes and germline here are from mouse. With the read ending 4 residues before the CDR3 end, the germline J gene is used to fill in that end. V and J are TRBV1 and TRBJ2-3, with 9 bases identical to TRBD2. CDR3 length: 16 amino acids. The germline V gene encodes CDR1 NSQYPW and CDR2 LRSPGD (reference sequence). Trimming cost V 2 bases and J 2 bases; bases outside gene matches: 5. CDR3 bases read: TGCACCTGCAGTGCAAACTGGGGGGTATTTGCAGAA. It yields the protein CTCSANWGVFAE. In full, the CDR3 is CTCSANWGVFAETLYF.

A remark on this clone: TCRdb lists a protein that is different at residue 12 from the translated DNA; the protein given here uses the DNA translation. Gene names follow the mouse nomenclature. The observed sequence ends 3 residues before the CDR3 terminus, with the missing tail filled in from the germline J gene. The chain couples TRBV1 to TRBJ1-3, with D perhaps TRBD1 (6 bases). Trimming shortened V by 1 base and J by 6 bases, and 13 bases separated the two germline ends. The CDR3 has 15 residues. Per germline, CDR1 NSQYPW and CDR2 LRSPGD (reference sequence). Incomplete CDR3 DNA: TGCACCTGCAGTGCAGGGGACAAGGGGGAAAATACG. Its translation is CTCSAGDKGENT. The entire CDR3 sequence reads CTCSAGDKGENTLYF. Filled out from reference TRBV1 and TRBJ1-3, the complete variable domain reads VTLLEQNPRWRLVPRGQAVNLRCILKNSQYPWMSWYQQDLQKQLQWLFTLRSPGDKEVKSLPGADYLATRVTDTELRLQVANMSQGRTLYCTCSAGDKGENTLYFGEGSRLIVV.